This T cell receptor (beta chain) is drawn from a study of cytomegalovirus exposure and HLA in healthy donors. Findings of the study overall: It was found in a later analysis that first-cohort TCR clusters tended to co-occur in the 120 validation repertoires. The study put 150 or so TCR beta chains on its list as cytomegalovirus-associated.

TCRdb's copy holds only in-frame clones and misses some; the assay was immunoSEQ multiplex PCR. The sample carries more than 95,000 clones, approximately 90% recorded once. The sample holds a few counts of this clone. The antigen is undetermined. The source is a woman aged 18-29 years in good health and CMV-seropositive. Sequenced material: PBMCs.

CDR3: CASSPTRDNYGYTF. In DNA form, the CDR3 reads TGTGCCAGCAGCCCGACCAGGGATAACTATGGCTACACCTTC. V usage is TRBV11-1 and J usage is TRBJ1-2; maybe TRBD1 (5 bases). CDR1 and CDR2 from the germline V gene are SGHAT and FQDESV (reference sequence). Trimming cost V 5 bases and J 1 base, with 11 bases left between them. CDR3 size: 14 residues.